Below, 9 T cell receptor beta chains from the same sample are listed, as sequenced in a study of low-dose radiotherapy and immunotherapy resistance in tumors. Described time point: before trial treatment. Gene-specific TRAV and TRBV primers were used for first-strand cDNA, covering alpha and beta chains. It was with a constant-region primer and a V-primer adapter that TCRs were amplified over around 19 PCR cycles. TCRdb reprocessed the reads with MiXCR, giving one entry per CDR3 protein. Here the sample spans 65,000 to 90,000 distinct CDR3 sequences, 18% being singletons. Source: PBMCs, taken before treatment. The receptors were sampled from a male donor with prostate cancer.

A few counts support this clonotype. The chain uses TRBV5-4 and TRBJ1-1; possible D gene TRBD1, 5 bases. CDR3 length: 14 amino acids. V gave up 0 bases and J gave up 2 bases, with 8 bases separating them. Germline V lookup: CDR1 SGHNT, CDR2 YYREEE (reference sequence). DNA of the CDR3: TGTGCCAGCAGCTTGGACAGGATCAACACTGAAGCTTTCTTT. Its protein product is CASSLDRINTEAFF.

This clonotype has ten or more counts. The rearrangement uses TRBV5-1 and TRBJ2-1; 10 nucleotides agree with TRBD2. Germline assignment: CDR1 SGHRS and CDR2 YFSETQ. The CDR3 is made up of 16 amino acids. The junction had 5 bases not matched to a gene; V was cut back by 0 bases and J by 5 bases. Here the CDR3 DNA reads TGCGCCAGCAGCTTGGTGAGGACTAGCGGTAACAATGAGCAGTTCTTC. As protein: CASSLVRTSGNNEQFF.

This clonotype was counted many times. V is TRBV20-1 and J is TRBJ2-1; D may correspond to TRBD1 or TRBD2 (5 bases each). Germline CDR1 is DFQATT and CDR2 is SNEGSKA (reference sequence). This CDR3 has 14 amino acids. V gave up 7 bases and J gave up 1 base, with 14 bases separating them. The CDR3 spells CSGKPGPSYNEQFF. The CDR3 DNA sequence: TGCAGTGGGAAACCGGGACCGTCCTACAATGAGCAGTTCTTC.

This clonotype showed up many times. CDR3 region: CASSYSYNEQFF. The CDR3 region has the DNA TGTGCCAGCAGTTACAGCTACAATGAGCAGTTCTTC. The chain has TRBV6-2 or TRBV6-3 and TRBJ2-1, with no clear D. The CDR3 extends over 12 amino acids. Trimming pared 2 bases from V and 3 bases from J, leaving 2 bases between. CDR1 MNHEY and CDR2 SVGEGT come from the germline V gene.

The sample holds many counts of this clonotype. This chain uses TRBV20-1 with TRBJ2-3; 7 positions match TRBD2. Germline-derived CDR1 and CDR2 are DFQATT and SNEGSKA (reference sequence). V trimming: 7 bases; J trimming: 3 bases; junction bases outside the gene matches: 10. The CDR3 runs to 14 residues. The CDR3 region is CSGWEGLGTDTQYF. The CDR3 nucleotides are TGCAGTGGGTGGGAAGGACTAGGGACAGATACGCAGTATTTT.

This clonotype has at least ten counts. The rearrangement joins TRBV18 to TRBJ2-1, with 12 bases lining up with TRBD1. The germline V gene has CDR1 KGHSH and CDR2 LQKENI. The CDR3 is 16 amino acids. The ends lost 4 bases at V and 6 bases at J; junction bases unmatched: 7. CDR3 loop: CASSLPGTGGFNEQFF. CDR3 nucleotide sequence: TGTGCCAGCTCACTCCCCGGGACAGGGGGCTTCAATGAGCAGTTCTTC.

Many counts were recorded for this clonotype. The J gene is TRBJ1-5, the V gene TRBV7-6, with D hard to call. Per germline, CDR1 SGHVS and CDR2 FNYEAQ. V was pared by 0 bases and J by 4 bases, with 28 bases between. There are 21 residues in the CDR3. This CDR3 reads CASSLAVRHPAHNVGNQPQHF. The CDR3 coding sequence is TGTGCCAGCAGCTTAGCCGTAAGACATCCGGCCCACAACGTAGGGAATCAGCCCCAGCATTTT. Based on the CDR3 plus reference TRBV7-6 and TRBJ1-5, the full variable domain is GAGVSQSPRYKVTKRGQDVALRCDPISGHVSLYWYRQALGQGPEFLTYFNYEAQQDKSGLPNDRFSAERPEGSISTLTIQRTEQRDSAMYRCASSLAVRHPAHNVGNQPQHFGDGTRLSIL.

This clonotype was counted ten times or more. The chain is built from TRBV12-3 or TRBV12-4 and TRBJ2-7; no firm D call. V gave up 3 bases and J gave up 3 bases, with 9 bases separating them. The length of the CDR3 is 13 residues. As DNA, the CDR3 is TGTGCCAGCAGTTTGGCCGTATACTACGAGCAGTACTTC. This codes for CASSLAVYYEQYF.

This clonotype appeared a single time. This may stem from a read error, because a much larger clone lies one nucleotide away. As the CDR3 is not closed by the conserved phenylalanine or tryptophan, this likely results from a read error. This rearrangement joins TRBV20-1 to TRBJ2-2, with a weak D call TRBD2 (6 bases). This CDR3 has 14 residues. The germline gives CDR1 DFQATT, CDR2 SNEGSKA (reference sequence). Trimming took 6 bases from V and 2 from J, leaving 13 bases between them. For the CDR3, the DNA is TGCAGTGCCAAAGCGGGTAGAAACACCGGGGAGCTGTTTTAT. Translated: CSAKAGRNTGELFY.